This T cell receptor (beta chain) was obtained from a study of cytotoxic CD8 clonotypes in ibrutinib-treated CLL. Study outcomes and limitations: Clonality at baseline surpassed age-matched healthy donors and tracked circulating CD8+ T-cell counts.

Germline CDR1 and CDR2: MNHNS and SASEGT. The CDR3 has 13 residues. Trimming removed 8 bases from V and 4 bases from J; junction bases left unmatched: 4. Depths of 1 in 200,000 to 1 in 1 million T cells were the sequencing target. The table came from immunoSEQ multiplex PCR; TCRdb's copy has only in-frame clones and leaves some out. The data show roughly 330,000 clones, 67% seen once. This clone was counted between two and nine times. Its antigen is unidentified. The material sequenced was PBMCs, taken after 36 months of ibrutinib treatment. The chain employs TRBV6-1 and TRBJ2-2; 7 positions match TRBD1. This clonotype originated in a human donor with chronic lymphocytic leukemia. CDR3: CASPDRATGELFF. DNA for the CDR3: TGTGCCAGCCCTGACAGGGCCACCGGGGAGCTGTTTTTT.